What follows are 26 T cell receptor beta chains derived from one specimen sequenced in a study of identifying expanded T cells in peripheral blood. The repertoire was sequenced with immunoSEQ multiplex PCR; TCRdb's copy has only in-frame clones and lacks some. This table holds around 81,000 clones, 80% to 90% found once. The specimen sequenced was blood. These receptors came from a person between 18 and 70 years old in good health.

The chain joins TRBV4-1 to TRBJ1-1; D possibly corresponds to TRBD1 (6 bases). The V end was cut by 2 bases, the J end by 11 bases, with 15 bases between. CDR1 MGHRA and CDR2 YSYEKL come from the germline V gene. This CDR3 has 13 amino acids. Here the CDR3 DNA reads TGCGCCAGCAGCCAAACCTTCGGCCAGGGGGCTTTCTTT. It specifies CASSQTFGQGAFF.

The chain is built from TRBV4-3 and TRBJ1-1, with TRBD1 matching over 7 bases. After removal of 1 base from V and 11 bases from J, the junction contained 16 bases not matched to a gene. Germline V gene sequence: CDR1 LGHNA, CDR2 YSLEER. This CDR3 is 16 amino acids long. The CDR3 DNA follows: TGCGCCAGCAGCCAAGGGCTCGAGACAGGGACCCCACGGGCTTTCTTT. It codes for CASSQGLETGTPRAFF.

The chain carries TRBV5-1 and TRBJ1-1; maybe TRBD1 (5 bases). The germline gives CDR1 SGHRS, CDR2 YFSETQ. V shed 0 bases and J shed 3 bases, with 12 bases lying between them. The CDR3 is 15 amino acids. The CDR3 DNA reads as TGCGCCAGCAGCTTGGACGAAGGGACCTACACTGAAGCTTTCTTT. Translation: CASSLDEGTYTEAFF.

The DNA for the CDR3 is TGCGCCAGCAGCCAATCTAGACCCGGGCTGGAGGAAAAACTGTTTTTT. Amino acid sequence: CASSQSRPGLEEKLFF. The chain has TRBV4-3 and TRBJ1-4; D not resolved. This CDR3 is 16 amino acids long. V was cut by 2 bases and J by 8 bases, with 18 bases left in between. Germline V gives CDR1 LGHNA, CDR2 YSLEER.

The rearrangement joins TRBV5-1 to TRBJ2-2, with a weak D call TRBD2 (6 bases). The CDR3 loop spans 16 amino acids. Germline V gene data show CDR1 as SGHRS and CDR2 as YFSETQ. Trimming left V 4 bases short and J 1 base short, with 14 bases between. The CDR3 loop reads CASSGGTALNTGELFF. For the CDR3, the DNA is TGCGCCAGCAGCGGCGGGACCGCCTTGAACACCGGGGAGCTGTTTTTT. The full variable domain, completed using reference TRBV5-1 and TRBJ2-2, is KAGVTQTPRYLIKTRGQQVTLSCSPISGHRSVSWYQQTPGQGLQFLFEYFSETQRNKGNFPGRFSGRQFSNSRSEMNVSTLELGDSALYLCASSGGTALNTGELFFGEGSRLTVL.

The chain has TRBV18 and TRBJ1-1, with TRBD1 matching over 10 bases. Per germline, CDR1 KGHSH and CDR2 LQKENI. CDR3 length: 15 residues. The V gene end was trimmed by 3 bases and the J gene end by 4 bases; junction bases not matched to a gene: 5. The CDR3 nucleotides read TGTGCCAGCTCACCGGACAGGGGGGGTGGCACTGAAGCTTTCTTT. Translating it yields CASSPDRGGGTEAFF.

The gene calls are TRBV19 and TRBJ1-1; D call uncertain. Trimming shortened V by 7 bases and J by 1 base, and 10 bases separated the two germline ends. CDR3 length: 13 residues. The germline gives CDR1 LNHDA, CDR2 SQIVND (reference sequence). This CDR3 is CASNYGPNTEAFF. The CDR3, as DNA: TGTGCCAGTAATTACGGCCCGAACACTGAAGCTTTCTTT.

In DNA, the CDR3 is TGTGCCAGCAGCCCAATGGGGGGAGACAGGGTGAAGGACTCCTACGAGCAGTACTTC. Translation: CASSPMGGDRVKDSYEQYF. V is TRBV5-4 and J is TRBJ2-7; weak D call: TRBD1 (7 bases). Trimming shortened V by 4 bases and J by 0 bases, and 26 bases separated the two germline ends. The CDR3 extends over 19 amino acids. Germline lookup yields CDR1 SGHNT and CDR2 YYREEE (reference sequence).

V and J are TRBV2 and TRBJ2-7, with 7 nucleotides matching TRBD1. The CDR3 runs 17 residues. Germline CDR1 SNHLY, CDR2 FYNNEI. V was pared by 5 bases and J by 2 bases, with 15 bases of the junction left unmatched. CDR3 sequence (DNA): TGTGCCAGCAGTATTGCCGGGACAGCCACTCTGACCTACGAGCAGTACTTC. Its translation is CASSIAGTATLTYEQYF.

The genes are TRBV7-8 and TRBJ2-1; 8 bases map to TRBD2. The CDR3 spans 13 residues. The junction had 6 bases not matched to a gene; V was cut back by 8 bases and J by 6 bases. CDR1 SGHVS and CDR2 FQNEAQ come from the germline V gene. In nucleotides, the CDR3 is TGTGCCAGCGCCTGGCGGGGGGTCAATGAGCAGTTCTTC. Protein sequence: CASAWRGVNEQFF.

V is TRBV4-1 and J is TRBJ1-1; the D gene is possibly TRBD1 (5 bases). The CDR3 spans 16 residues. Trimming shortened V by 1 base and J by 6 bases, and 18 bases separated the two germline ends. Germline CDR1 and CDR2: MGHRA and YSYEKL. The CDR3 spells CASSQASFFGDAEAFF. DNA for the CDR3: TGCGCCAGCAGCCAAGCGTCCTTCTTCGGGGACGCTGAAGCTTTCTTT.

This chain uses TRBV7-3 with TRBJ2-1, with 7 bases fitting TRBD1. The CDR3 covers 13 residues. Unmatched junction bases numbered 3, after V lost 0 bases and J lost 10 bases. CDR1 and CDR2 from the germline V gene are SGHTA and FQGTGA. CDR3 region: CASSLTGGEEQFF. The CDR3 DNA reads as TGTGCCAGCAGCTTAACAGGGGGCGAAGAGCAGTTCTTC.

The CDR3 sequence is CASSLFGTGTYEQYF. The CDR3 region has the DNA TGTGCCAGCAGCTTGTTTGGGACAGGGACCTACGAGCAGTACTTC. J is TRBJ2-7 and V is TRBV7-2; 9 nucleotides agree with TRBD1. The germline gives CDR1 SGHTA, CDR2 FQGNSA. This CDR3 has 15 residues. Trimming removed 3 bases from V and 2 bases from J; junction bases left unmatched: 5. Filled out from reference TRBV7-2 and TRBJ2-7, the complete variable domain reads GAGVSQSPSNKVTEKGKDVELRCDPISGHTALYWYRQSLGQGLEFLIYFQGNSAPDKSGLPSDRFSAERTGGSVSTLTIQRTQQEDSAVYLCASSLFGTGTYEQYFGPGTRLTVT.

This clone was recorded only once. V usage is TRBV5-4 and J usage is TRBJ2-1, with D tentatively TRBD1 (5 bases). Trimming removed 0 bases from V and 0 bases from J, with 10 bases in between. Germline V CDR1 and CDR2: SGHNT, YYREEE (reference sequence). The CDR3 has 16 amino acids. CDR3 sequence (DNA): TGTGCCAGCAGCTTGGGCCACAGGAGCTCCTACAATGAGCAGTTCTTC. It encodes CASSLGHRSSYNEQFF. The variable domain in full, with the rest retrieved from reference TRBV5-4 and TRBJ2-1, is ETGVTQSPTHLIKTRGQQVTLRCSSQSGHNTVSWYQQALGQGPQFIFQYYREEENGRGNFPPRFSGLQFPNYSSELNVNALELDDSALYLCASSLGHRSSYNEQFFGPGTRLTVL.

V usage is TRBV7-9 and J usage is TRBJ2-5; 7 nucleotides align to TRBD2. J was trimmed by 1 base and V by 5 bases; bases with no gene match: 10. This CDR3 has 16 amino acids. Germline loops: CDR1 SEHNR, CDR2 FQNEAQ (reference sequence). The CDR3 here is CASSPPFSSGQETQYF. The CDR3 nucleotides are TGTGCCAGCAGCCCACCTTTCTCTAGCGGCCAAGAGACCCAGTACTTC.

This chain connects TRBV5-8 to TRBJ1-5; TRBD1 might be the D (6 bases). The germline gives CDR1 SGHTS, CDR2 YDEGEE. CDR3 length: 14 residues. With 0 bases removed from V and 9 bases from J, the gap between germline ends came to 13 bases. The CDR3 DNA is TGTGCCAGCAGCTTGGCACCGGGAGGGGGGCCCCAGCATTTT. It translates to CASSLAPGGGPQHF.

The chain combines TRBV6-1 with TRBJ1-1; weak D call: TRBD1 (5 bases). The V end lost 2 bases, the J end lost 7 bases, and 20 bases lay between the germline ends. This CDR3 is 16 amino acids long. CDR1 MNHNS and CDR2 SASEGT come from the germline V gene. Written as DNA, the CDR3 is TGTGCCAGCAGTGAACTCCCAGGGCTAGGAGCTTTTGAAGCTTTCTTT. This sequence encodes CASSELPGLGAFEAFF.

The V call is TRBV5-1, the J call TRBJ1-2, with D unresolved. V lost 1 base, J lost 3 bases, and 10 bases lay in between. Germline-derived CDR1 and CDR2 are SGHRS and YFSETQ. This CDR3 spans 14 amino acids. The CDR3 coding sequence is TGCGCCAGCAGCTTGCAAACGCCTGACTATGGCTACACCTTC. Amino acids: CASSLQTPDYGYTF.

This chain uses TRBV5-1 with TRBJ1-2; possible D gene TRBD1, 6 bases. The CDR3 is 15 amino acids. The V end was cut by 1 base, the J end by 4 bases, with 14 bases between. The germline V gene has CDR1 SGHRS and CDR2 YFSETQ. In DNA, the CDR3 is TGCGCCAGCAGCTTGCTTTCGGGGGGCGGCTATGGCTACACCTTC. Translated, it gives CASSLLSGGGYGYTF.

This chain links TRBV30 with TRBJ1-5, with D possibly matching TRBD1 (5 bases). Germline V lookup: CDR1 GTSNPN, CDR2 SVGIG (reference sequence). The V gene lost 3 bases and the J gene lost 2 bases, with 8 bases spanning the gap. The CDR3 spans 13 residues. This CDR3 reads CAWSRAGNQPQHF. CDR3 coding DNA: TGTGCCTGGAGCAGGGCGGGCAATCAGCCCCAGCATTTT. Using reference TRBV30 and TRBJ1-5 for the parts outside the CDR3, the full variable domain is SQTIHQWPATLVQPVGSPLSLECTVEGTSNPNLYWYRQAAGRGLQLLFYSVGIGQISSEVPQNLSASRPQDRQFILSSKKLLLSDSGFYLCAWSRAGNQPQHFGDGTRLSIL.

J is TRBJ2-3 and V is TRBV18; no reliable D call. The CDR3 consists of 16 residues. CDR1 and CDR2 (germline): KGHSH, LQKENI. Between the trimmed V and J ends, which lost 6 bases and 3 bases, there was a span of 19 bases. CDR3 residues: CASSPLGSRTTDTQYF. The CDR3 DNA sequence: TGTGCCAGCTCCCCCCTGGGCTCTAGAACGACAGATACGCAGTATTTT. Supplemented by reference TRBV18 and TRBJ2-3, the full variable domain reads NAGVMQNPRHLVRRRGQEARLRCSPMKGHSHVYWYRQLPEEGLKFMVYLQKENIIDESGMPKERFSAEFPKEGPSILRIQQVVRGDSAAYFCASSPLGSRTTDTQYFGPGTRLTVL.

The chain has TRBV15 and TRBJ2-1; D ambiguous. CDR1 and CDR2 (germline): LNHNV, YYDKDF (reference sequence). This CDR3 contains 14 residues. V was pared by 1 base and J by 8 bases, with 12 bases between. The CDR3 reads CATSRGRNNDEQFF. In nucleotides, the CDR3 is TGTGCCACCAGCAGAGGCCGTAACAACGATGAGCAGTTCTTC.

J is TRBJ2-1 and V is TRBV29-1; D not certain. The CDR3 totals 14 residues. Deletions cut 3 bases from V and 0 bases from J, with 9 bases between. The germline CDR1 and CDR2 sequences are SQVTM and ANQGSEA. For the CDR3, the DNA is TGCAGCGTTGATTCCGAGAGCTCCTACAATGAGCAGTTCTTC. This gives the protein CSVDSESSYNEQFF.

The genes are TRBV5-1 and TRBJ1-1; 7 bases agree with TRBD1. This CDR3 is built from 17 residues. The germline V gene encodes CDR1 SGHRS and CDR2 YFSETQ. The V gene end was trimmed by 4 bases and the J gene end by 1 base; junction bases not matched to a gene: 13. In DNA form, the CDR3 reads TGCGCCAGCAGCCCCCGGGGGTGGGACAGTGGGAACACTGAAGCTTTCTTT. It codes for CASSPRGWDSGNTEAFF.

The rearrangement uses TRBV19 and TRBJ2-3, with D tentatively TRBD2 (6 bases). The CDR3 contains 16 residues. Germline V gene sequence: CDR1 LNHDA, CDR2 SQIVND (reference sequence). Trimming took off 3 bases at V and 7 bases at J, with 20 bases between the two ends. The CDR3 bases are TGTGCCAGTAGTATGGCTCGGGGGACCTTCGGCCATACGCAGTATTTT. It codes for CASSMARGTFGHTQYF.

The J gene is TRBJ1-3, the V gene TRBV15; TRBD1 agrees at 7 bases. Germline V gene sequence: CDR1 LNHNV, CDR2 YYDKDF (reference sequence). The CDR3 sequence is 16 residues long. J was trimmed by 4 bases and V by 5 bases; bases with no gene match: 11. The DNA for the CDR3 is TGTGCCACCAGCTTGTGGACAGGAGGGACAGGAAACACCATATATTTT. Protein product: CATSLWTGGTGNTIYF.